These 7 T cell receptor beta chains originate from one sample sequenced in a study of control samples from healthy donors and cancer patients. The table came from immunoSEQ multiplex PCR; TCRdb's copy has only in-frame clones and leaves some out. This sample carries about 46,000 clones, roughly 90% of them seen once, and the ten largest clones take 40%. Specimen: PBMCs. The receptors shown here come from a man in his forties or fifties with head and neck cancer.

Remarks on this clone: One end of the junction fails to match germline, which may point to a read error. This sequence joins TRBV6-2 or TRBV6-3 and TRBJ2-5, with D possibly being TRBD1 or TRBD2 (6 bases each). This CDR3 is built from 13 residues. The germline gives CDR1 MNHEY, CDR2 SVGEGT. The CDR3, as DNA: TGTGCCAGCAGTTATGGGGGGCGAATTTGGGAGAACTTC. It is translated as CASSYGGRIWENF.

The chain couples TRBV15 to TRBJ2-1, with TRBD2 matching 9 bases. The CDR3 spans 16 residues. In germline, CDR1 is LNHNV, CDR2 YYDKDF (reference sequence). Trimming at V came to 2 bases and at J to 5 bases, leaving 7 bases not matched to a gene. The CDR3 sequence: CATSRSLASGDNEQFF. CDR3 in DNA: TGTGCCACCAGCAGATCTCTGGCTAGCGGGGACAATGAGCAGTTCTTC.

The chain recombines TRBV14 with TRBJ1-1; D remains unclear. V gave up 2 bases and J gave up 5 bases, with 9 bases separating them. CDR3 length equals 13 residues. Germline V gives CDR1 SGHDN, CDR2 FVKESK. The DNA for the CDR3 is TGTGCCAGCAGCCAAAGTCCCCGGACTGAAGCTTTCTTT. Residues: CASSQSPRTEAFF.

The chain uses TRBV4-3 and TRBJ2-3; D might be TRBD2 (5 bases). Trimming took off 0 bases at V and 4 bases at J, with 11 bases between the two ends. CDR1 is LGHNA, CDR2 YSLEER, per germline. The CDR3 contains 15 residues. The CDR3 reads CASSQEGRVADTQYF. CDR3 sequence (DNA): TGCGCCAGCAGCCAAGAGGGGAGAGTTGCAGATACGCAGTATTTT.

The chain is built from TRBV4-3 and TRBJ2-3, with TRBD2 as a possible D gene (7 bases). Trimming took off 0 bases at V and 3 bases at J, with 16 bases between the two ends. Looked up from germline, CDR1 is LGHNA and CDR2 is YSLEER. The CDR3 is made up of 17 amino acids. DNA of the CDR3: TGCGCCAGCAGCCAAGATCTGGTGGGGGGGCCAACAGATACGCAGTATTTT. Residues: CASSQDLVGGPTDTQYF.

The gene calls are TRBV19 and TRBJ2-7; D possibly uses TRBD1 or TRBD2 (5 bases each). The CDR3 extends over 12 amino acids. Trimming took 2 bases from V and 5 from J, leaving 7 bases between them. Germline lookup yields CDR1 LNHDA and CDR2 SQIVND (reference sequence). The chain's CDR3 is CASSIRDDEQYF. The CDR3 nucleotides are TGTGCCAGTAGTATAAGGGACGACGAGCAGTACTTC.

The chain carries TRBV30 and TRBJ1-2; 10 nucleotides align to TRBD1. With V trimmed by 5 bases and J by 6 bases, 6 bases remained unmatched. The CDR3 is 13 amino acids. The germline V gene has CDR1 GTSNPN and CDR2 SVGIG (reference sequence). The CDR3 DNA reads as TGTGCCTGGGACAGGGGGCGAATGGATGGCTACACCTTC. Protein sequence: CAWDRGRMDGYTF.